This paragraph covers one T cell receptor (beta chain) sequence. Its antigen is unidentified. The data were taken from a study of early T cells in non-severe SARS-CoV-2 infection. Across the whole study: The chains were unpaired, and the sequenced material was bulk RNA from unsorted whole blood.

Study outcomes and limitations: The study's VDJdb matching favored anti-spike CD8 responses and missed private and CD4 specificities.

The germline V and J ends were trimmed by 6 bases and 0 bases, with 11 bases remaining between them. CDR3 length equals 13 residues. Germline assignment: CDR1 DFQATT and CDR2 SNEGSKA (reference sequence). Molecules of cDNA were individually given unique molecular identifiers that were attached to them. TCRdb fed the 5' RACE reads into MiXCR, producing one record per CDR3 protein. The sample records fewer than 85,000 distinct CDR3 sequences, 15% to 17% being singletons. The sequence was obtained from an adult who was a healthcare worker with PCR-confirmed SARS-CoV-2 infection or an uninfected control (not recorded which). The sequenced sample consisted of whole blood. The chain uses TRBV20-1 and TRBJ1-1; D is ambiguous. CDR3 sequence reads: CSAEGSMNTEAFF. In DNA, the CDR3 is TGCAGTGCCGAGGGCAGCATGAACACTGAAGCTTTCTTT.